These 24 T cell receptor beta chains were all obtained from the same sample, sequenced in a study of T-cell memory formation after mild COVID-19 (dated by TCRdb to the early 2020s). Preparation of the library involved 5' RACE. Sequencing was carried out with an Illumina NovaSeq 6000. TCRdb cleaned the public reads at Q25 with fastp, built clones with MiXCR and kept in-frame beta chains. One record per CDR3 amino acid sequence lists the most common genes and DNA. Recorded for this sample are approximately 350,000 distinct CDR3 sequences; 10% to 15% of them occurred a single time. The ten largest clones capture over 20% of the sample. The specimen was PBMCs or a T cell subset sorted from them (not recorded which). The receptors shown here come from a man younger than 35 who had mild COVID-19 (a few samples of this study predate the infection). The sample titles of this study are shuffled in the database, so cell type and time point are left out; the donor was told from shared clones.

The chain combines TRBV7-2 with TRBJ2-3; 8 bases align to TRBD2. Per the germline V gene, CDR1 is SGHTA and CDR2 is FQGNSA. J was trimmed by 4 bases and V by 2 bases; bases with no gene match: 5. CDR3 size: 15 residues. The CDR3 DNA is TGTGCCAGCAGCTTACGGGGGGGCCTCGCAGATACGCAGTATTTT. Translation gives CASSLRGGLADTQYF.

V and J are TRBV9 and TRBJ1-2; tentatively, D is TRBD1 (6 bases). Between the trimmed V and J ends, which lost 0 bases and 8 bases, there was a span of 17 bases. Germline V lookup: CDR1 SGDLS, CDR2 YYNGEE. The CDR3 has 15 residues. The CDR3 coding sequence is TGTGCCAGCAGCGTAGATCAAACAGGGAGTGAGGGCTACACCTTC. This sequence encodes CASSVDQTGSEGYTF.

The table lists this clonotype with a few counts. The CDR3 region is CASSRTTGGTEAFF. The CDR3, as DNA: TGTGCCAGCAGCCGTACCACCGGCGGCACTGAAGCTTTCTTT. V and J are TRBV7-8 and TRBJ1-1; D is unresolved. Trimming left V 5 bases short and J 4 bases short, with 14 bases between. The germline CDR1 and CDR2 sequences are SGHVS and FQNEAQ. The CDR3 contains 14 residues. Full variable domain (missing parts from reference TRBV7-8 and TRBJ1-1): GAGVSQSPRYKVAKRGQDVALRCDPISGHVSLFWYQQALGQGPEFLTYFQNEAQLDKSGLPSDRFFAERPEGSVSTLKIQRTQQEDSAVYLCASSRTTGGTEAFFGQGTRLTVV.

The chain couples TRBV5-1 to TRBJ2-1; maybe TRBD1 (5 bases). The germline gives CDR1 SGHRS, CDR2 YFSETQ. Trimming stripped 2 bases from V and 10 bases from J, with 13 bases between. The CDR3 consists of 13 residues. The CDR3: CASSFSRAGEQFF. The CDR3 DNA is TGCGCCAGCAGCTTTAGTCGAGCAGGGGAGCAGTTCTTC. Filled out from reference TRBV5-1 and TRBJ2-1, the complete variable domain reads KAGVTQTPRYLIKTRGQQVTLSCSPISGHRSVSWYQQTPGQGLQFLFEYFSETQRNKGNFPGRFSGRQFSNSRSEMNVSTLELGDSALYLCASSFSRAGEQFFGPGTRLTVL.

This clonotype was seen at least ten times. The genes are TRBV20-1 and TRBJ2-1; 8 bases line up with TRBD2. Germline V CDR1 and CDR2: DFQATT, SNEGSKA (reference sequence). This CDR3 has 16 residues. The junction had 9 bases not matched to a gene; V was cut back by 0 bases and J by 5 bases. The CDR3 nucleotides are TGCAGTGCTAGAGATCCCAGAGCGGGGGCCCACAATGAGCAGTTCTTC. This gives the protein CSARDPRAGAHNEQFF.

A few counts support this clonotype. The rearrangement uses TRBV14 and TRBJ2-1, with D hard to call. V lost 0 bases and J lost 7, with 10 bases in between. Germline assignment: CDR1 SGHDN and CDR2 FVKESK. This CDR3 region has 14 residues. CDR3 sequence (DNA): TGTGCCAGCAGCCAAGAAATAGCTCAGAATGAGCAGTTCTTC. Residues: CASSQEIAQNEQFF. Full variable domain (missing parts from reference TRBV14 and TRBJ2-1): EAGVTQFPSHSVIEKGQTVTLRCDPISGHDNLYWYRRVMGKEIKFLLHFVKESKQDESGMPNNRFLAERTGGTYSTLKVQPAELEDSGVYFCASSQEIAQNEQFFGPGTRLTVL.

This clonotype was counted between two and nine times. The chain combines TRBV4-1 with TRBJ2-5; TRBD1 might be the D (5 bases). The CDR3 is 14 residues long. V was cut by 1 base and J by 5 bases, with 11 bases left in between. The V gene's germline CDR1 is MGHRA and CDR2 YSYEKL. DNA of the CDR3: TGCGCCAGCAGCCAAGGGGCAGGGTCCGAGACCCAGTACTTC. Translation gives CASSQGAGSETQYF.

This CDR3 reads CASSQEFGTGDGYEQYF. The DNA for the CDR3 is TGTGCCAGCAGCCAAGAATTCGGGACGGGGGATGGCTACGAGCAGTACTTC. V is TRBV4-2 and J is TRBJ2-7; D may be TRBD2 (6 bases). The CDR3 is 17 residues long. V gave up 0 bases and J gave up 3 bases, with 18 bases separating them. Germline CDR1 is LGHNA and CDR2 is YNFKEQ.

CDR3 protein: CASSSDPNTEAFF. As DNA, the CDR3 is TGTGCCAGCAGCTCGGATCCGAACACTGAAGCTTTCTTT. The chain employs TRBV7-2 and TRBJ1-1; D is undetermined. The CDR3 length is 13 residues. With 4 bases removed from V and 1 base from J, the gap between germline ends came to 7 bases. Germline CDR1 is SGHTA and CDR2 is FQGNSA.

This clonotype appeared a few times. The chain recombines TRBV4-1 with TRBJ2-1, with 8 bases matching TRBD2. V shed 3 bases, J shed 9 bases, and the junction held 10 bases outside the gene matches. The CDR3 consists of 15 residues. Germline CDR1 reads MGHRA; CDR2 reads YSYEKL. The CDR3 loop is CASSQNRGLGGEQFF. The CDR3 coding sequence is TGCGCCAGCAGCCAGAATCGGGGACTAGGGGGTGAGCAGTTCTTC.

The V and J genes are TRBV27 and TRBJ1-5; the match to TRBD1 covers 8 bases. The CDR3 sequence is 16 residues long. With V trimmed by 6 bases and J by 4 bases, 11 bases remained unmatched. Germline V lookup: CDR1 MNHEY, CDR2 SMNVEV (reference sequence). CDR3 sequence (DNA): TGTGCCAGCAGCAACAGGGGGACGGTAGGGAATCAGCCCCAGCATTTT. Its protein product is CASSNRGTVGNQPQHF.

The chain carries TRBV6-5 and TRBJ2-3; D not certain. Germline CDR1 and CDR2: MNHEY and SVGAGI. The V and J ends lost 2 bases and 0 bases respectively, with 6 bases between them. The CDR3 sequence is 14 residues long. The DNA of the CDR3 is TGTGCCAGCAGTTACAGTTCAAGCACAGATACGCAGTATTTT. Amino acid sequence: CASSYSSSTDTQYF.

This chain joins TRBV4-1 and TRBJ1-4; the match to TRBD1 covers 7 bases. Trimming cost V 4 bases and J 8 bases; bases outside gene matches: 10. The CDR3 is made up of 15 amino acids. Germline CDR1 reads MGHRA; CDR2 reads YSYEKL. The CDR3, as DNA: TGCGCCAGCAGCCTAGATCCGGGACAGCCGGAAAAACTGTTTTTT. This codes for CASSLDPGQPEKLFF.

The chain combines TRBV12-3 or TRBV12-4 with TRBJ1-2; a possible D gene is TRBD1 (5 bases). Trimming removed 1 base from V and 4 bases from J, with 13 bases in between. The CDR3 totals 15 residues. CDR3 sequence reads: CASSLVGGGGYGYTF. The DNA of the CDR3 is TGTGCCAGCAGTTTAGTTGGGGGAGGAGGCTATGGCTACACCTTC.

The rearrangement uses TRBV5-1 and TRBJ1-1, with D uncertain. The V gene lost 4 bases and the J gene lost 3 bases, with 10 bases spanning the gap. This CDR3 is 13 amino acids long. Germline assignment: CDR1 SGHRS and CDR2 YFSETQ. CDR3 DNA: TGCGCCAGCAGCGCATACGGGGACACTGAAGCTTTCTTT. It encodes CASSAYGDTEAFF.

V gene TRBV7-2 combines with J gene TRBJ2-3; D is unresolved. This CDR3 comprises 15 residues. The germline V gene has CDR1 SGHTA and CDR2 FQGNSA. The germline V and J ends were trimmed by 1 base and 2 bases, with 10 bases remaining between them. DNA of the CDR3: TGTGCCAGCAGCTTAGATTTCGGCCCCACAGATACGCAGTATTTT. Translating gives CASSLDFGPTDTQYF.

This clonotype was seen at least ten times. This rearrangement joins TRBV7-2 to TRBJ1-2, with 9 bases lining up with TRBD1. This CDR3 has 13 amino acids. V gave up 4 bases and J gave up 6 bases; unmatched junction bases: 3. The V gene's germline CDR1 is SGHTA and CDR2 FQGNSA. CDR3 amino acids: CASSWDRVNGYTF. CDR3 in DNA: TGTGCCAGCAGCTGGGACAGGGTGAATGGCTACACCTTC.

The sample holds a few counts of this clonotype. The V call is TRBV2, the J call TRBJ2-5; TRBD2 agrees at 8 bases. CDR3 length: 15 amino acids. J gave up 5 bases and V 4 bases, and 9 bases lay outside the gene matches. Germline-derived CDR1 and CDR2 are SNHLY and FYNNEI. The CDR3 sequence is CASSGAGTRLETQYF. The CDR3 bases are TGTGCCAGCAGTGGGGCGGGGACTAGATTGGAGACCCAGTACTTC. Filled out from reference TRBV2 and TRBJ2-5, the complete variable domain reads EPEVTQTPSHQVTQMGQEVILRCVPISNHLYFYWYRQILGQKVEFLVSFYNNEISEKSEIFDDQFSVERPDGSNFTLKIRSTKLEDSAMYFCASSGAGTRLETQYFGPGTRLLVL.

The chain has TRBV5-6 and TRBJ2-5; 10 positions match TRBD2. The CDR3 totals 16 residues. Germline V lookup: CDR1 SGHDT, CDR2 YYEEEE. With 2 bases clipped from V and 1 base from J, the junction kept 5 bases outside the gene matches. The CDR3 spells CASSFRLAGSQETQYF. In DNA form, the CDR3 reads TGTGCCAGCAGCTTCCGACTAGCGGGCAGCCAAGAGACCCAGTACTTC.

In its sample, this clonotype was seen many times. The chain links TRBV5-1 to TRBJ1-1; D might be TRBD1 (5 bases). Between the trimmed V and J ends, which lost 4 bases and 6 bases, there was a span of 10 bases. The CDR3 extends over 12 amino acids. The V gene's germline CDR1 is SGHRS and CDR2 YFSETQ. CDR3 protein: CASSIQGAEAFF. The CDR3 nucleotides are TGCGCCAGCAGCATTCAAGGGGCTGAAGCTTTCTTT.

The chain couples TRBV12-3 or TRBV12-4 to TRBJ1-2; D perhaps matches TRBD1 (6 bases). Trimming took off 5 bases at V and 6 bases at J, with 13 bases between the two ends. The CDR3 sequence is 13 residues long. The CDR3 loop is CASSTPGAHGYTF. DNA of the CDR3: TGTGCCAGCAGTACTCCGGGGGCCCATGGCTACACCTTC.

This clonotype turned up a few times. At one of its ends the junction is not consistent with the germline gene, which may arise from a read error. J is TRBJ2-3 and V is TRBV4-2; 8 bases line up with TRBD2. Germline V gene sequence: CDR1 LGHNA, CDR2 YNFKEQ. This CDR3 contains 15 residues. CDR3 in amino acids: CASSQDLSGGGRIHF. CDR3 in DNA: TGTGCCAGCAGCCAAGATTTATCCGGCGGGGGGCGAATACATTTT.

This chain links TRBV5-6 with TRBJ1-4; D remains unclear. The CDR3 consists of 14 residues. Germline V gene lookup returns CDR1 SGHDT and CDR2 YYEEEE. V lost 2 bases and J 7 bases, leaving 12 bases between the germline ends. The CDR3 coding sequence is TGTGCCAGCAGCTTTTTGACCGTCCGTGAAAAACTGTTTTTT. Protein product: CASSFLTVREKLFF.

This clonotype has more than one count but fewer than ten. The J gene is TRBJ2-7, the V gene TRBV5-1; 7 nucleotides match TRBD1. The CDR3 runs to 18 residues. Trimming cost V 0 bases and J 0 bases; bases outside gene matches: 12. The V gene's germline CDR1 is SGHRS and CDR2 YFSETQ. As DNA, the CDR3 is TGCGCCAGCAGCTTGGCCAAGGGTGACAGGGAAAACTCCTACGAGCAGTACGTC. Amino acids: CASSLAKGDRENSYEQYV.